This TCR beta chain emerged from a study of blood T cell repertoires in COVID-19. Study context: Collection of acute and convalescent COVID-19 samples took place in the United States, Italy and Spain. T cells, B-cell-depleted T cells, or PBMCs supplied cDNA or gDNA.

The recovered donors of Cohort 3 showed two negative PCRs, clearance, or symptom resolution. Germline CDR1 is LGHDT and CDR2 is YNNKEL (reference sequence). The trim removed 4 bases at V and 5 bases at J, leaving 4 bases unmatched. This CDR3 spans 15 amino acids. Assay used: immunoSEQ multiplex PCR; TCRdb lists only in-frame clones, some missing. The profile shows roughly 180,000 clones, 75% to 90% of them singletons. The sequence was collected from a woman in her 50s who had recovered from COVID-19. This chain joins TRBV3-1 (or the pseudogene TRBV3-2) and TRBJ2-7; 14 positions agree with TRBD2. Sequenced sample: PBMCs or T cells enriched from blood (not recorded which). The chain's CDR3 is CASSLGLAGANEQYV. Here the CDR3 DNA reads TGTGCCAGCAGCCTGGGACTAGCGGGAGCCAACGAGCAGTACGTC.